Shown below are 26 T cell receptor beta chains from a single sample sequenced in a study of blood T cell repertoires in COVID-19. Clones were sequenced by immunoSEQ multiplex PCR, and TCRdb holds only the in-frame ones, with some missing. This table holds about 200,000 clones, 89% found once. The sequencing input was PBMCs or T cells enriched from blood (not recorded which). The origin of the receptors is a woman aged 18-29 years who had recovered from COVID-19.

CDR3 sequence reads: CASSPPGGQLTEAFF. CDR3 nucleotide sequence: TGTGCCAGCAGCCCCCCCGGGGGACAGCTCACTGAAGCTTTCTTT. The chain recombines TRBV7-9 with TRBJ1-1; 7 bases line up with TRBD1. J lost 4 bases, V lost 5 bases, and 10 bases had no gene match. This CDR3 spans 15 amino acids. Germline V lookup: CDR1 SEHNR, CDR2 FQNEAQ (reference sequence).

The table lists this clone with a count of one. The chain links TRBV9 to TRBJ1-2; D ambiguous. V was clipped by 7 bases and J by 2 bases, with 9 bases between them. The CDR3 covers 12 residues. In germline, CDR1 is SGDLS, CDR2 YYNGEE. In DNA, the CDR3 is TGTGCCAGCTGGGGAGGGAACTATGGCTACACCTTC. This encodes CASWGGNYGYTF.

The chain employs TRBV6-4 and TRBJ2-2, with 10 bases matching TRBD2. The length of the CDR3 is 15 residues. In germline, CDR1 is MRHNA, CDR2 SNTAGT. Trimming removed 4 bases from V and 5 bases from J; junction bases left unmatched: 4. CDR3 bases: TGTGCCAGCAGTGCCGGGACTAGCGAAACCGGGGAGCTGTTTTTT. As protein: CASSAGTSETGELFF.

The chain employs TRBV27 and TRBJ1-5; no clear D gene. V lost 2 bases and J 0 bases, leaving 8 bases between the germline ends. Germline V gene lookup returns CDR1 MNHEY and CDR2 SMNVEV (reference sequence). This CDR3 region has 15 residues. Written as DNA, the CDR3 is TGTGCCAGCAGTTTAGGGCCCGCTAGCAATCAGCCCCAGCATTTT. The encoded protein is CASSLGPASNQPQHF.

This rearrangement joins TRBV29-1 to TRBJ2-7; unclear D gene. Per germline, CDR1 SQVTM and CDR2 ANQGSEA. Trimming shortened V by 7 bases and J by 6 bases, and 22 bases separated the two germline ends. CDR3 length: 14 amino acids. In DNA, the CDR3 is TGCAGCGCCAGCCCGGGTCCAGTTTCACGCGAGCAGTACTTC. Translating it yields CSASPGPVSREQYF.

This rearrangement joins TRBV30 to TRBJ1-5; tentative D call: TRBD1 (5 bases). V lost 2 bases, J lost 7 bases, and 12 bases lay in between. The CDR3 spans 13 residues. CDR1 is GTSNPN and CDR2 is SVGIG in the germline V gene (reference sequence). CDR3 sequence: CAWSMTVRQPQHF. CDR3 sequence (DNA): TGTGCCTGGAGTATGACAGTAAGGCAGCCCCAGCATTTT.

The J gene is TRBJ2-7, the V gene TRBV7-2; tentatively, D is TRBD1 (6 bases). The CDR3 extends over 16 amino acids. Germline V gene sequence: CDR1 SGHTA, CDR2 FQGNSA. Trimming cost V 1 base and J 3 bases, with 16 bases left between them. CDR3 in DNA: TGTGCCAGCAGCTTAGACGCCAGTAACAGGGTCTACGAGCAGTACTTC. Its protein product is CASSLDASNRVYEQYF.

J is TRBJ1-2 and V is TRBV15; D is perhaps TRBD1 (6 bases). The CDR3 is made up of 12 amino acids. With 8 bases removed from V and 4 bases from J, the gap between germline ends came to 11 bases. Looked up from germline, CDR1 is LNHNV and CDR2 is YYDKDF (reference sequence). The CDR3 spells CATSGVGYGYTF. The DNA for the CDR3 is TGTGCCACCTCAGGGGTTGGCTATGGCTACACCTTC.

This clone was detected only once. The chain employs TRBV7-9 and TRBJ1-2; D unresolved. The V and J ends lost 3 bases and 5 bases respectively, with 13 bases between them. Germline-derived CDR1 and CDR2 are SEHNR and FQNEAQ (reference sequence). The CDR3 has 14 amino acids. The CDR3 DNA is TGTGCCAGCAGCTTGCCGGGAGAGGGTTATGGCTACACCTTC. Translation: CASSLPGEGYGYTF.

V and J are TRBV15 and TRBJ1-5; D call uncertain. Germline CDR1 reads LNHNV; CDR2 reads YYDKDF (reference sequence). This CDR3 is built from 12 residues. Deletions cut 8 bases from V and 4 bases from J, with 9 bases between. The CDR3 DNA follows: TGTGCCACCGGGCTTCTTAATCAGCCCCAGCATTTT. Translated, it gives CATGLLNQPQHF.

This chain connects TRBV11-2 to TRBJ1-3; 10 bases fit TRBD1. Germline CDR1 is SGHAT and CDR2 is FQNNGV. CDR3 length equals 17 residues. V shed 2 bases, J shed 4 bases, and the junction held 8 bases outside the gene matches. The CDR3 DNA follows: TGTGCCAGCAGCTTACGGGACAGGGGTTTGGTCGGAAACACCATATATTTT. This codes for CASSLRDRGLVGNTIYF.

J is TRBJ1-6 and V is TRBV6-5, with D possibly TRBD1 on 5 matching bases. The CDR3 has 14 amino acids. Deletions cut 4 bases from V and 10 bases from J, with 14 bases between. Germline CDR1 MNHEY, CDR2 SVGAGI. CDR3: CASSLDPRGSPLHF. CDR3 DNA: TGTGCCAGCAGTTTAGACCCCCGGGGGTCACCCCTCCACTTT.

J is TRBJ1-2 and V is TRBV5-1, with D possibly matching TRBD1 (6 bases). The CDR3 is 16 residues long. Germline CDR1 and CDR2: SGHRS and YFSETQ. Trimming took off 2 bases at V and 4 bases at J, with 18 bases between the two ends. This CDR3 is CASSFISQGGGYGYTF. In DNA, the CDR3 is TGCGCCAGCAGCTTCATCTCACAGGGAGGGGGCTATGGCTACACCTTC.

The CDR3 loop reads CASSTGDRTEAFF. DNA of the CDR3: TGTGCCAGCAGCACAGGGGACCGGACTGAAGCTTTCTTT. The chain is built from TRBV9 and TRBJ1-1; 7 nucleotides align to TRBD1. Trimming at V came to 4 bases and at J to 5 bases, leaving 5 bases not matched to a gene. Germline V gives CDR1 SGDLS, CDR2 YYNGEE. The CDR3 runs 13 residues.

The genes are TRBV5-5 and TRBJ1-2; D might be TRBD1 (6 bases). In germline, CDR1 is SGHKS, CDR2 YYEKEE (reference sequence). The ends were cut back, 5 bases at V and 4 bases at J, with 15 bases in the middle. This CDR3 has 14 amino acids. CDR3 in amino acids: CASRLGGLVYGYTF. The CDR3 region has the DNA TGTGCCAGCAGACTGGGGGGGCTTGTCTATGGCTACACCTTC.

The chain joins TRBV6-1 to TRBJ2-2; a weak D match, TRBD1 (6 bases). CDR1 is MNHNS and CDR2 is SASEGT in the germline V gene. V was clipped by 6 bases and J by 3 bases, with 11 bases between them. The CDR3 is made up of 14 amino acids. The CDR3 region is CASSHGQYTGELFF. CDR3 in DNA: TGTGCCAGCAGCCACGGACAGTACACCGGGGAGCTGTTTTTT.

This chain connects TRBV6-1 to TRBJ1-1; 7 nucleotides agree with TRBD1. V lost 2 bases, J lost 2 bases, and 11 bases stayed unmatched. Germline CDR1 MNHNS, CDR2 SASEGT. The CDR3 extends over 17 amino acids. The CDR3: CASSERTTRQGNTEAFF. CDR3 nucleotide sequence: TGTGCCAGCAGTGAAAGGACCACAAGACAGGGTAACACTGAAGCTTTCTTT.

The chain couples TRBV5-1 to TRBJ2-7; a weak D match, TRBD1 (6 bases). V lost 6 bases to trimming and J lost 6 bases, with 19 bases between them. This CDR3 contains 14 residues. The V gene's germline CDR1 is SGHRS and CDR2 YFSETQ. Written as DNA, the CDR3 is TGCGCCAGCAAACGGGGCAGGGGTGTAAGCGAGCAGTACTTC. Translation: CASKRGRGVSEQYF.

The chain has TRBV5-5 and TRBJ2-1; D gene uncertain. The V end was cut by 1 base, the J end by 3 bases, with 11 bases between. The CDR3 consists of 15 residues. Germline CDR1 and CDR2: SGHKS and YYEKEE (reference sequence). The CDR3 spells CASSLTRVNYNEQFF. The CDR3 DNA reads as TGTGCCAGCAGCTTGACTCGCGTAAACTACAATGAGCAGTTCTTC.

This chain joins TRBV3-1 (or the pseudogene TRBV3-2) and TRBJ2-5; 7 nucleotides align to TRBD2. Germline CDR1 LGHDT, CDR2 YNNKEL (reference sequence). The V segment lost 4 bases and the J segment 2 bases; nucleotides outside the gene matches: 7. CDR3 length: 15 amino acids. CDR3 loop: CASSRASGGQETQYF. In nucleotides, the CDR3 is TGTGCCAGCAGCCGGGCTAGCGGAGGACAAGAGACCCAGTACTTC.

This clone was seen a handful of times. The chain's CDR3 is CASSQGESQETQYF. The CDR3 bases are TGCGCCAGCAGCCAAGGAGAATCTCAAGAGACCCAGTACTTC. This sequence joins TRBV4-1 and TRBJ2-5; D is undetermined. With 1 base removed from V and 2 bases from J, the gap between germline ends came to 8 bases. The CDR3 consists of 14 residues. Germline-derived CDR1 and CDR2 are MGHRA and YSYEKL.

The chain employs TRBV27 and TRBJ2-2; no firm D call. The CDR3 runs to 14 residues. V was cut by 3 bases and J by 0 bases, with 5 bases left in between. The V gene's germline CDR1 is MNHEY and CDR2 SMNVEV (reference sequence). The CDR3 loop is CASSFTANTGELFF. CDR3 in DNA: TGTGCCAGCAGTTTCACTGCGAACACCGGGGAGCTGTTTTTT.

This clone was observed a few times. The chain combines TRBV4-1 with TRBJ2-2, with 7 bases that match TRBD1. This CDR3 is built from 16 residues. The junction had 11 bases not matched to a gene; V was cut back by 6 bases and J by 4 bases. Germline CDR1 reads MGHRA; CDR2 reads YSYEKL. CDR3 DNA sequence: TGCGCCAGCAGTTACGAGAGGGGGCGAACCACCGGGGAGCTGTTTTTT. This sequence encodes CASSYERGRTTGELFF.

V is TRBV9 and J is TRBJ2-3; D might be TRBD2 (6 bases). Germline values: CDR1 SGDLS, CDR2 YYNGEE. This CDR3 has 20 residues. Deletions cut 3 bases from V and 2 bases from J, with 28 bases between. DNA of the CDR3: TGTGCCAGCAGCGCCCGCAAAGGGACCGTAAGGAGGGGCCACACAGATACGCAGTATTTT. Translation gives CASSARKGTVRRGHTDTQYF.

The chain uses TRBV28 and TRBJ2-2; 7 bases map to TRBD1. The junction had 10 bases not matched to a gene; V was cut back by 6 bases and J by 3 bases. Germline V gene lookup returns CDR1 MDHEN and CDR2 SYDVKM. The CDR3 is made up of 16 amino acids. The CDR3 spells CASRGAGTAHTGELFF. For the CDR3, the DNA is TGTGCCAGCAGGGGGGCCGGGACAGCCCACACCGGGGAGCTGTTTTTT.

This clone was detected once. The V gene is TRBV5-1, the J gene TRBJ1-4; 11 positions agree with TRBD1. The germline V gene encodes CDR1 SGHRS and CDR2 YFSETQ. J gave up 8 bases and V 4 bases, and 10 bases lay outside the gene matches. This CDR3 has 16 amino acids. As DNA, the CDR3 is TGCGCCAGCAGCGTCACAGGACAGGGGGCTAGCGAAAAACTGTTTTTT. Residues: CASSVTGQGASEKLFF. The whole variable domain, remainder taken from reference TRBV5-1 and TRBJ1-4, is KAGVTQTPRYLIKTRGQQVTLSCSPISGHRSVSWYQQTPGQGLQFLFEYFSETQRNKGNFPGRFSGRQFSNSRSEMNVSTLELGDSALYLCASSVTGQGASEKLFFGSGTQLSVL.